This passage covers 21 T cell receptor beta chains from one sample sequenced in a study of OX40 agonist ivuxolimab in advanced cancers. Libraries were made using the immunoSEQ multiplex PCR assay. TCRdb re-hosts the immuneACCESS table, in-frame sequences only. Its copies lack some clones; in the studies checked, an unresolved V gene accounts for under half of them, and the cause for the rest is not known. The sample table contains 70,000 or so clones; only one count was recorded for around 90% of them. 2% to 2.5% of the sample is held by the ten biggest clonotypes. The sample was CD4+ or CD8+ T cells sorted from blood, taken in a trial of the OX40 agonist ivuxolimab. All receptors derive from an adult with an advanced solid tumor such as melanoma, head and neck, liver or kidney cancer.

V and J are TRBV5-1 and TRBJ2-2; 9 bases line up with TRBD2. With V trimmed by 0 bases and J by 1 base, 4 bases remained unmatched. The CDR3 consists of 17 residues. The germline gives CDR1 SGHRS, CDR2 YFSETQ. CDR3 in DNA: TGCGCCAGCAGCTTGGTGGCTAGCGGGGTGAACACCGGGGAGCTGTTTTTT. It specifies CASSLVASGVNTGELFF.

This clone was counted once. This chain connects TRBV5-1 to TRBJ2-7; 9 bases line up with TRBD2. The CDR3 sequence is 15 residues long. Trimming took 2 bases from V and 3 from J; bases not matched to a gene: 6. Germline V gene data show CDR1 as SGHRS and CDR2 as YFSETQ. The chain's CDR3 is CASSFLAGARYEQYF. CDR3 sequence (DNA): TGCGCCAGCAGCTTCTTAGCGGGAGCTCGCTACGAGCAGTACTTC.

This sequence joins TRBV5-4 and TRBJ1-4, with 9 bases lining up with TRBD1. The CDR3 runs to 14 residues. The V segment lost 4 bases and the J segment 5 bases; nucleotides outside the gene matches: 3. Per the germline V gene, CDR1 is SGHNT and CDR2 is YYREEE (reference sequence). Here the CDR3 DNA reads TGTGCCAGCAGCGGAGGACAGGGGAATGAAAAACTGTTTTTT. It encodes CASSGGQGNEKLFF.

CDR3 protein: CSAGGHRGTYEQYF. CDR3 DNA: TGCAGCGCTGGGGGACACCGAGGGACCTACGAGCAGTACTTC. The J gene is TRBJ2-7, the V gene TRBV29-1; TRBD1 is a possible D gene (6 bases). Germline lookup yields CDR1 SQVTM and CDR2 ANQGSEA. This CDR3 has 14 residues. The V gene lost 7 bases and the J gene lost 2 bases, with 18 bases spanning the gap.

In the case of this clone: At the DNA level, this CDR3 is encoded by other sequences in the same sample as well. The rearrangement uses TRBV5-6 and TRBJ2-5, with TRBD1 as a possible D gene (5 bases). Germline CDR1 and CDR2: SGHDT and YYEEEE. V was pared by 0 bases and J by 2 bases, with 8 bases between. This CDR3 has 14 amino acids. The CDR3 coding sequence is TGTGCCAGCAGCTTGGGGGGCCGGCAAGAGACCCAGTACTTC. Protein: CASSLGGRQETQYF.

The CDR3 nucleotides read TGTGCCAGCAGCTCGGGGCGTCAGCCCCAGCATTTT. It encodes CASSSGRQPQHF. J is TRBJ1-5 and V is TRBV28; weak D call: TRBD1 (5 bases). The CDR3 covers 12 residues. V was shortened by 6 bases and J by 6 bases, with 9 bases between the two germline ends. Germline CDR1 is MDHEN and CDR2 is SYDVKM.

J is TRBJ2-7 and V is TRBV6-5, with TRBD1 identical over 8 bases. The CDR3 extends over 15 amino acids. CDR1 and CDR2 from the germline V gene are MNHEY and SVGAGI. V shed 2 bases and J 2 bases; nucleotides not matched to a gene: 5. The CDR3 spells CASSYDPGGTYEQYF. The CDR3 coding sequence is TGTGCCAGCAGTTACGATCCAGGGGGCACCTACGAGCAGTACTTC.

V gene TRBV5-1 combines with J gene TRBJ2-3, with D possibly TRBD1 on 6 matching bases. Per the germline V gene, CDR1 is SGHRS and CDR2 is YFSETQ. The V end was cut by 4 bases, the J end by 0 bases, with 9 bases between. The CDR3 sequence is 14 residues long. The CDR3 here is CASSGQPSTDTQYF. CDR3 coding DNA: TGCGCCAGCAGCGGACAGCCTAGCACAGATACGCAGTATTTT. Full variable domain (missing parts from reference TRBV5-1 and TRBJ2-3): KAGVTQTPRYLIKTRGQQVTLSCSPISGHRSVSWYQQTPGQGLQFLFEYFSETQRNKGNFPGRFSGRQFSNSRSEMNVSTLELGDSALYLCASSGQPSTDTQYFGPGTRLTVL.

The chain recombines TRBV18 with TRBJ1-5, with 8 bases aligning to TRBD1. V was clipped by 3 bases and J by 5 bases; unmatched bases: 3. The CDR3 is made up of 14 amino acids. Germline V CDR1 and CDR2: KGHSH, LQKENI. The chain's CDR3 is CASSPRQGYQPQHF. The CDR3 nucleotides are TGTGCCAGCTCACCTCGACAGGGGTATCAGCCCCAGCATTTT.

This CDR3 is CASSGRDNPYEQYF. The CDR3 DNA reads as TGTGCCAGCAGCGGACGGGACAACCCCTACGAGCAGTACTTC. The chain has TRBV7-9 and TRBJ2-7; possibly TRBD1 for D (6 bases). The CDR3 is made up of 14 amino acids. V gave up 5 bases and J gave up 2 bases, with 13 bases separating them. CDR1 and CDR2 (germline): SEHNR, FQNEAQ (reference sequence).

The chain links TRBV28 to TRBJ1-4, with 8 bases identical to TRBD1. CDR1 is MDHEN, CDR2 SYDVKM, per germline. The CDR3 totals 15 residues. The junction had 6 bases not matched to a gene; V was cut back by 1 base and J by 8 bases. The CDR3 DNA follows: TGTGCCAGCAGTTTATTTGGGACAGGAGGAGAAAAACTGTTTTTT. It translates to CASSLFGTGGEKLFF.

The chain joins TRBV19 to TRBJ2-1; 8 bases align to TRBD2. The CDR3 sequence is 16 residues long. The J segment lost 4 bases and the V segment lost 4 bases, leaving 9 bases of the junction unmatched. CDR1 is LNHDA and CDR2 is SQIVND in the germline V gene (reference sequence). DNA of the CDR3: TGTGCCAGTAGTACGCTGTCCCGGGGGGGTTACAATGAGCAGTTCTTC. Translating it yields CASSTLSRGGYNEQFF.

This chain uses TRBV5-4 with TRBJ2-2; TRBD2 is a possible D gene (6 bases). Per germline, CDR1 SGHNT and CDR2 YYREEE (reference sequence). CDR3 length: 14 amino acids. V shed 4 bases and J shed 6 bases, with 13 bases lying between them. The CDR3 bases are TGTGCCAGCAGCACGGGACTTTCTCCCGGGGAGCTGTTTTTT. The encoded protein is CASSTGLSPGELFF.

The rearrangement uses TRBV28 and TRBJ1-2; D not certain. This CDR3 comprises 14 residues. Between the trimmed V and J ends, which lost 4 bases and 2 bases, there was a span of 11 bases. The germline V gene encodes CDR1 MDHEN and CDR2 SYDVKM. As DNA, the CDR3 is TGTGCCAGCAGTTCCTTGTCTGGGAACTATGGCTACACCTTC. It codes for CASSSLSGNYGYTF.

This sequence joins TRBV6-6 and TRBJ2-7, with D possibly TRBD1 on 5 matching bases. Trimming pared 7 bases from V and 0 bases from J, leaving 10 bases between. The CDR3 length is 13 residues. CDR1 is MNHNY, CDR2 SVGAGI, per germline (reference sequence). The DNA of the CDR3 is TGTGCCAGCACAGGGCACGTCTCCTACGAGCAGTACTTC. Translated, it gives CASTGHVSYEQYF.

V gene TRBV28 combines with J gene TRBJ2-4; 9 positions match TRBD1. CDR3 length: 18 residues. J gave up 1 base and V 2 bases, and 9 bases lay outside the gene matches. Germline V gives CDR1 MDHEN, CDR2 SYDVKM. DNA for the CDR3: TGTGCCAGCAGTTTACTCCGGGACAGGGCTTGGGCCAAAAACATTCAGTACTTC. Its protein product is CASSLLRDRAWAKNIQYF.

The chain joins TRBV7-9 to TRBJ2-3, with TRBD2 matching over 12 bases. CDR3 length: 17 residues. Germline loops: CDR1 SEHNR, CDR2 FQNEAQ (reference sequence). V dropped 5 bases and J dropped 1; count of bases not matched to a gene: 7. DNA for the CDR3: TGTGCCAGCAGCGCCCCGGGACTAGCGGGCGGCACAGATACGCAGTATTTT. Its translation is CASSAPGLAGGTDTQYF.

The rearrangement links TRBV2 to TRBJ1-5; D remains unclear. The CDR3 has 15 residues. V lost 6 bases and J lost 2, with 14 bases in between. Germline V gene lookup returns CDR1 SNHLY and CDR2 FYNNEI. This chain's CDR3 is CASRSGPPGNQPQHF. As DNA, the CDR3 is TGTGCCAGCAGATCGGGCCCACCAGGCAATCAGCCCCAGCATTTT.

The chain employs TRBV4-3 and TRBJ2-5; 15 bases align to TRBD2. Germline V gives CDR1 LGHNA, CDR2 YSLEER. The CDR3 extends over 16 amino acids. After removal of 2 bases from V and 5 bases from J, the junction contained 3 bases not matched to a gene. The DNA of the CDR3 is TGCGCCAGCAGCCAATCTGGGACTAGCGGGGGGGAGACCCAGTACTTC. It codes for CASSQSGTSGGETQYF.

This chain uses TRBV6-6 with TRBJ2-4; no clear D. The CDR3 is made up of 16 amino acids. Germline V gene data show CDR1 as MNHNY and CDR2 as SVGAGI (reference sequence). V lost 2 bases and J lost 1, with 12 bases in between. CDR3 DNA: TGTGCCAGCAGTTACACGCGGTCACTCGCCAAAAACATTCAGTACTTC. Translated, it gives CASSYTRSLAKNIQYF.

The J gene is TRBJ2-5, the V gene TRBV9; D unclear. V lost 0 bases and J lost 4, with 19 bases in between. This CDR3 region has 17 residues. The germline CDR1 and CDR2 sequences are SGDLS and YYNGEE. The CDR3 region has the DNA TGTGCCAGCAGCGTAGGATCTTGGGAAGGGCTCGGAGAGACCCAGTACTTC. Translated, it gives CASSVGSWEGLGETQYF.